This T cell receptor (beta chain) was documented in a study of Graves' ophthalmopathy and Graves' hyperthyroidism. This clonotype was observed a few times. RNA transcripts served as template for amplifying TCR beta CDR3 sequences. Second-round multiplex PCR came after first-round RT-PCR with HTBI primers. Via MiXCR, TCRdb re-called the multiplex PCR reads, giving one row per CDR3 protein. In the table there are approximately 640,000 distinct CDR3 sequences, about two fifths of which are singletons. It was on clinical symptoms, serum thyroxine, TRAb, thyroid ultrasound and orbital computed tomography that diagnosis relied. The source of the PBMCs was over 8.5 ml of fresh peripheral blood. The V gene lost 5 bases and the J gene lost 3 bases, with 12 bases spanning the gap. This CDR3 is 14 amino acids long. Germline V gene lookup returns CDR1 SEHNR and CDR2 FQNEAQ (reference sequence).

V is TRBV7-9 and J is TRBJ2-3, with D tentatively TRBD1 (6 bases). What was sequenced was peripheral blood. This receptor was obtained from an adult man with Graves' ophthalmopathy. CDR3 DNA: TGTGCCAGCAGCGTATACAGGGAGACAGATACGCAGTATTTT. Amino acids: CASSVYRETDTQYF.